Sequencing of this T cell receptor (beta chain) was carried out in a study of control samples from healthy donors and cancer patients. Only in-frame clones appear in the TCRdb table, and some are missing; sequencing was by immunoSEQ multiplex PCR. The table includes around 180,000 clones, around 94% detected once. The sequenced material came from blood. The sequence came from a woman aged 18-29 years in good health.

Here the CDR3 DNA reads TGTGCCAGCAGCCTTGGACAGGGAGTCTACGAGCAGTACTTC. Its translation: CASSLGQGVYEQYF. The chain combines TRBV4-2 with TRBJ2-7; 8 bases agree with TRBD1. J gave up 3 bases and V 4 bases, and 5 bases lay outside the gene matches. The CDR3 spans 14 residues. Germline assignment: CDR1 LGHNA and CDR2 YNFKEQ.